This T cell receptor beta chain was observed in a study of CD8 T cells in ankylosing spondylitis. This clonotype occurred a few times. The antigen is unknown. Study-level results: Certain motif variants had earlier been reported in reactive arthritis synovial fluid and blood. About eight highly homologous variants made up a TCR beta motif that seemed to typify ankylosing spondylitis blood. Clones linked with disease were CD8+ and fairly uncommon in the peripheral blood.

J gave up 4 bases and V 4 bases, and 19 bases lay outside the gene matches. The germline CDR1 and CDR2 sequences are ENHRY and SYGVKD. The CDR3 length is 18 residues. TCRdb re-analysed the 5' RACE reads in MiXCR, keeping a single row per CDR3 protein. The sample records about 150,000 distinct CDR3 sequences, under 55% being singletons. V usage is TRBV10-3 and J usage is TRBJ2-7; 7 positions agree with TRBD1. This sequence was found in a male donor with ankylosing spondylitis. Sequencing used synovial fluid, either unsorted or a sorted T cell fraction (not recorded which). The CDR3 protein is CAISVVSDRLDRTYEQYF. The CDR3 bases are TGTGCCATCAGTGTTGTATCGGACCGTTTGGACAGGACATACGAGCAGTACTTC.